Listed here are 32 T cell receptor beta chains from one sample, sequenced in a study of spatial heterogeneity in lung cancer. General study findings and limits: Within tumors, counts of expanded alpha and beta TCRs tracked tumor mutation counts.

Time point denoted: sample taken at primary tumor resection. These receptors' antigens are unknown. Via MiXCR, TCRdb re-called the 5' RACE reads, giving one row per CDR3 protein. The sample lists 9,000 to 13,000 distinct CDR3 sequences; over 10% were seen once. This material consisted of lung tumor tissue, taken at surgery. These receptors came from a female donor with early-stage non-small cell lung cancer.

By proportion, this clonotype is medium-sized. V gene TRBV20-1 combines with J gene TRBJ2-7; no firm D call. Trimming shortened V by 1 base and J by 3 bases, and 10 bases separated the two germline ends. CDR1 DFQATT and CDR2 SNEGSKA come from the germline V gene (reference sequence). The CDR3 length is 13 residues. The CDR3 nucleotides read TGCAGTGCTAGAGGTGGGCCTCTCTACGAGCAGTACTTC. Protein: CSARGGPLYEQYF.

This clonotype was seen repeatedly, ten times or more. V and J are TRBV6-2 or TRBV6-3 and TRBJ1-5, with 8 bases fitting TRBD1. This CDR3 is 15 amino acids long. Germline values: CDR1 MNHEY, CDR2 SVGEGT. The J segment lost 4 bases and the V segment lost 2 bases, leaving 4 bases of the junction unmatched. CDR3 sequence reads: CASSYGQGANQPQHF. In DNA form, the CDR3 reads TGTGCCAGCAGTTACGGACAGGGTGCGAATCAGCCCCAGCATTTT.

The rearrangement links TRBV11-2 to TRBJ2-7; 7 nucleotides align to TRBD2. CDR1 is SGHAT and CDR2 is FQNNGV in the germline V gene. The CDR3 extends over 16 amino acids. V gave up 2 bases and J gave up 0 bases; unmatched junction bases: 7. The CDR3: CASSLSLADSSYEQYF. The CDR3 DNA follows: TGTGCCAGCAGCTTATCCCTAGCGGATAGCTCCTACGAGCAGTACTTC.

J is TRBJ2-1 and V is TRBV29-1; 7 bases are shared with TRBD2. Per germline, CDR1 SQVTM and CDR2 ANQGSEA. CDR3 size: 15 residues. With V trimmed by 4 bases and J by 4 bases, 10 bases remained unmatched. The DNA of the CDR3 is TGCAGCGTTGCCAGTGAGGCTAGCGGATACAATGAGCAGTTCTTC. Translated, it gives CSVASEASGYNEQFF.

Ten or more counts support this clonotype. V is TRBV10-3 and J is TRBJ1-6; 8 nucleotides line up with TRBD1. CDR3 length equals 15 residues. V shed 6 bases, J shed 2 bases, and the junction held 3 bases outside the gene matches. The V gene's germline CDR1 is ENHRY and CDR2 SYGVKD. The CDR3 here is CAIRDRGPYNSPLHF. As DNA, the CDR3 is TGTGCCATCAGAGACAGGGGTCCCTATAATTCACCCCTCCACTTT.

In its sample, this clonotype ranks as medium-sized (0.01 to 0.1%). The chain links TRBV20-1 to TRBJ2-3; 11 nucleotides match TRBD2. V lost 4 bases to trimming and J lost 2 bases; unmatched junction nucleotides: 5. This CDR3 spans 15 amino acids. Germline V gene data show CDR1 as DFQATT and CDR2 as SNEGSKA (reference sequence). CDR3 protein: CSATLAGATTDTQYF. The CDR3 nucleotides are TGCAGTGCTACACTAGCGGGGGCGACCACAGATACGCAGTATTTT.

The chain has TRBV7-2 and TRBJ2-3; TRBD1 might be the D (5 bases). The germline V gene has CDR1 SGHTA and CDR2 FQGNSA. This CDR3 region has 15 residues. The V end was cut by 3 bases, the J end by 0 bases, with 10 bases between. The CDR3 DNA follows: TGTGCCAGCAGCTTTAGGTCAGGGAGCACAGATACGCAGTATTTT. Amino acids: CASSFRSGSTDTQYF.

The table lists this clonotype with a few counts. The gene calls are TRBV5-5 and TRBJ2-3; no definite D call. V was trimmed by 1 base and J by 1 base, leaving 7 bases between them. The V gene's germline CDR1 is SGHKS and CDR2 YYEKEE (reference sequence). The CDR3 has 14 amino acids. The DNA of the CDR3 is TGTGCCAGCAGCTTGAGAACGGGCACAGATACGCAGTATTTT. This codes for CASSLRTGTDTQYF.

This clonotype was seen ten or more times. The chain has TRBV14 and TRBJ2-6; no clear D. From germline, CDR1 is SGHDN and CDR2 FVKESK. The CDR3 spans 13 residues. The V end lost 8 bases, the J end lost 0 bases, and 5 bases lay between the germline ends. The DNA of the CDR3 is TGTGCCAGCGGCAACTCTGGGGCCAACGTCCTGACTTTC. Its translation is CASGNSGANVLTF.

This clonotype was seen a handful of times. The chain employs TRBV6-2 or TRBV6-3 and TRBJ2-5; tentatively, D is TRBD2 (5 bases). The CDR3 totals 14 residues. V was cut by 7 bases and J by 5 bases, with 17 bases left in between. CDR1 is MNHEY, CDR2 SVGEGT, per germline. CDR3 residues: CASTEPSSGETQYF. The CDR3 DNA sequence: TGTGCCAGCACGGAGCCGTCCTCGGGGGAGACCCAGTACTTC.

By frequency in the sample, this clonotype is medium-sized. The V and J genes are TRBV6-5 and TRBJ1-1, with TRBD1 matching 10 bases. V shed 3 bases and J 3 bases; nucleotides not matched to a gene: 4. Germline V gene lookup returns CDR1 MNHEY and CDR2 SVGAGI. The CDR3 contains 15 residues. Written as DNA, the CDR3 is TGTGCCAGCAGTTATGACAGGGGGCGATACACTGAAGCTTTCTTT. It codes for CASSYDRGRYTEAFF.

This clonotype came up once. The chain has TRBV30 and TRBJ2-1; TRBD1 or TRBD2 may be the D gene (5 bases each). CDR1 is GTSNPN, CDR2 SVGIG, per germline (reference sequence). This CDR3 has 12 residues. Trimming left V 6 bases short and J 10 bases short, with 16 bases between. The CDR3 coding sequence is TGTGCCTGTGCCCGGGCCGGGGACGAGCAGTTCTTC. It translates to CACARAGDEQFF. The whole variable domain, remainder taken from reference TRBV30 and TRBJ2-1, is SQTIHQWPATLVQPVGSPLSLECTVEGTSNPNLYWYRQAAGRGLQLLFYSVGIGQISSEVPQNLSASRPQDRQFILSSKKLLLSDSGFYLCACARAGDEQFFGPGTRLTVL.

By frequency in the sample, this clonotype is medium-sized. This chain uses TRBV20-1 with TRBJ1-1; unclear D gene. Germline V CDR1 and CDR2: DFQATT, SNEGSKA (reference sequence). This CDR3 has 8 amino acids. Deletions cut 4 bases from V and 14 bases from J, with 8 bases between. Written as DNA, the CDR3 is TGCAGTGCTACCGGAAGCTTCTTT. Protein: CSATGSFF.

At least ten counts were recorded for this clonotype. The rearrangement uses TRBV7-3 and TRBJ2-1; 11 bases map to TRBD2. Germline V lookup: CDR1 SGHTA, CDR2 FQGTGA. The J segment lost 10 bases and the V segment lost 5 bases, leaving 7 bases of the junction unmatched. The CDR3 consists of 14 residues. The CDR3 region has the DNA TGTGCCAGCAGCCTCACTAGCGGGAGTTCCGAGCAGTTCTTC. Translation gives CASSLTSGSSEQFF.

This clonotype is judged medium-sized. This chain links TRBV20-1 with TRBJ1-3; D not resolved. V was cut by 2 bases and J by 4 bases, with 12 bases left in between. This CDR3 is built from 14 residues. Germline CDR1 reads DFQATT; CDR2 reads SNEGSKA (reference sequence). The CDR3 coding sequence is TGCAGTGCTAGATCAGGCCTGGGGGGAAACACCATATATTTT. Protein: CSARSGLGGNTIYF.

V and J are TRBV7-3 and TRBJ2-1; D remains unclear. Germline assignment: CDR1 SGHTA and CDR2 FQGTGA. The CDR3 spans 13 residues. V lost 5 bases to trimming and J lost 6 bases, with 11 bases between them. The CDR3 DNA follows: TGTGCCAGCAGCCAACCGTCCGGCAATGAGCAGTTCTTC. Residues: CASSQPSGNEQFF.

This clonotype was detected only a few times. The rearrangement links TRBV6-6 to TRBJ2-3; 7 nucleotides agree with TRBD2. The germline V gene encodes CDR1 MNHNY and CDR2 SVGAGI (reference sequence). V trimming: 2 bases; J trimming: 5 bases; junction bases outside the gene matches: 4. CDR3 size: 14 residues. The CDR3 nucleotides are TGTGCCAGCAGTTACCGCCCGGGGGGAGATACGCAGTATTTT. Protein product: CASSYRPGGDTQYF.

The chain couples TRBV9 to TRBJ1-2; D not resolved. In germline, CDR1 is SGDLS, CDR2 YYNGEE. Trimming cost V 0 bases and J 4 bases, with 10 bases left between them. This CDR3 region has 14 residues. The CDR3 sequence is CASSVGTAPYGYTF. The DNA of the CDR3 is TGTGCCAGCAGCGTAGGAACCGCTCCCTATGGCTACACCTTC.

There are many counts of this clonotype. The genes are TRBV20-1 and TRBJ2-1; the D is unclear. Trimming shortened V by 4 bases and J by 2 bases, and 21 bases separated the two germline ends. The CDR3 is 17 amino acids. Germline CDR1 is DFQATT and CDR2 is SNEGSKA (reference sequence). The CDR3 region is CSAMVYGELQTYNEQFF. In DNA, the CDR3 is TGCAGTGCTATGGTTTATGGAGAGTTGCAGACCTACAATGAGCAGTTCTTC.

This clonotype has at least ten counts. V usage is TRBV20-1 and J usage is TRBJ2-7, with TRBD1 matching 11 bases. CDR1 and CDR2 from the germline V gene are DFQATT and SNEGSKA (reference sequence). The CDR3 totals 15 residues. The V and J ends lost 4 bases and 3 bases, in that order; junction bases with no gene match: 8. CDR3 in DNA: TGCAGTGCTACTCAGACCGGGACAGGGGGCTACGAGCAGTACTTC. Its translation: CSATQTGTGGYEQYF.

As for this clonotype: A much larger clone lies a single base off, so this may be a read error. The rearrangement links TRBV6-5 to TRBJ1-6; D unclear. This CDR3 has 13 amino acids. Germline CDR1 is MNHEY and CDR2 is SVGAGI. CDR3 sequence reads: CVSSRQNNSPLHF. The DNA for the CDR3 is TGTGTCAGCAGTAGGCAGAATAATTCACCCCTCCACTTT.

This clonotype occurred many times. V is TRBV7-6 and J is TRBJ2-1; TRBD1 might be the D (6 bases). This CDR3 contains 16 residues. Germline values: CDR1 SGHVS, CDR2 FNYEAQ. The V end was cut by 4 bases, the J end by 0 bases, with 13 bases between. The CDR3 protein is CASSSYRDNSYNEQFF. The CDR3 nucleotides are TGTGCCAGCAGCTCCTACCGGGACAACTCCTACAATGAGCAGTTCTTC. Full variable domain (missing parts from reference TRBV7-6 and TRBJ2-1): GAGVSQSPRYKVTKRGQDVALRCDPISGHVSLYWYRQALGQGPEFLTYFNYEAQQDKSGLPNDRFSAERPEGSISTLTIQRTEQRDSAMYRCASSSYRDNSYNEQFFGPGTRLTVL.

V gene TRBV20-1 combines with J gene TRBJ1-4, with TRBD1 matching over 9 bases. This CDR3 is 13 amino acids long. Germline assignment: CDR1 DFQATT and CDR2 SNEGSKA (reference sequence). With V trimmed by 5 bases and J by 7 bases, 5 bases remained unmatched. The CDR3 here is CSAERTGVEKLFF. For the CDR3, the DNA is TGCAGTGCTGAGAGGACAGGGGTTGAAAAACTGTTTTTT.

This clonotype showed up many times. This sequence joins TRBV11-2 and TRBJ1-6; D is uncertain. CDR3 length: 15 amino acids. Per the germline V gene, CDR1 is SGHAT and CDR2 is FQNNGV. The V and J ends lost 5 bases and 3 bases respectively, with 11 bases between them. The CDR3 loop reads CASSVDDNYNSPLHF. The DNA for the CDR3 is TGTGCCAGCAGCGTGGACGACAACTATAATTCACCCCTCCACTTT.

This clonotype occurred a few times. The chain carries TRBV20-1 and TRBJ1-1; weak D call: TRBD1 (5 bases). CDR1 and CDR2 (germline): DFQATT, SNEGSKA (reference sequence). This CDR3 comprises 14 residues. Trimming pared 0 bases from V and 5 bases from J, leaving 13 bases between. For the CDR3, the DNA is TGCAGTGCTAGAGACGCAGGGAGGGATACTGAAGCTTTCTTT. It specifies CSARDAGRDTEAFF.

The V and J genes are TRBV7-2 and TRBJ2-7, with D hard to call. CDR3 length: 15 amino acids. V was trimmed by 1 base and J by 0 bases, leaving 10 bases between them. The V gene's germline CDR1 is SGHTA and CDR2 FQGNSA. Written as DNA, the CDR3 is TGTGCCAGCAGCTTAGGTCCTAGTACCTCCTACGAGCAGTACTTC. Protein: CASSLGPSTSYEQYF.

This clonotype was picked up many times. The chain joins TRBV7-2 to TRBJ2-1; 10 bases are shared with TRBD2. Trimming took 6 bases from V and 4 from J; bases not matched to a gene: 6. CDR3 length: 15 residues. In germline, CDR1 is SGHTA, CDR2 FQGNSA. In nucleotides, the CDR3 is TGTGCCAGCAGGTTTAAGCGGGAGGGTTACAATGAGCAGTTCTTC. It is translated as CASRFKREGYNEQFF. Combining the CDR3 with reference TRBV7-2 and TRBJ2-1 gives the whole variable domain GAGVSQSPSNKVTEKGKDVELRCDPISGHTALYWYRQSLGQGLEFLIYFQGNSAPDKSGLPSDRFSAERTGGSVSTLTIQRTQQEDSAVYLCASRFKREGYNEQFFGPGTRLTVL.

The J gene is TRBJ2-3, the V gene TRBV29-1; D might be TRBD1 or TRBD2, each matching 5 bases. V lost 4 bases and J lost 1, with 15 bases in between. CDR1 and CDR2 from the germline V gene are SQVTM and ANQGSEA. The CDR3 is made up of 15 amino acids. CDR3 nucleotide sequence: TGCAGCGTTGTTGTTTGGGACCGTCGCACAGATACGCAGTATTTT. Encoded protein: CSVVVWDRRTDTQYF.

This clonotype was counted only a few times. The chain has TRBV20-1 and TRBJ2-3; D uncertain. CDR3 length: 13 residues. Per the germline V gene, CDR1 is DFQATT and CDR2 is SNEGSKA (reference sequence). Trimming took off 7 bases at V and 2 bases at J, with 13 bases between the two ends. The CDR3 DNA reads TGCAGTGGACTCTGGGGTGTCACAGATACGCAGTATTTT. Its protein is CSGLWGVTDTQYF.

This clonotype was seen at least ten times. The rearrangement links TRBV11-3 to TRBJ2-5; D remains unclear. CDR1 and CDR2 from the germline V gene are SGHNT and YENEEA. Trimming shortened V by 0 bases and J by 2 bases, and 4 bases separated the two germline ends. This CDR3 has 13 residues. CDR3 in amino acids: CASSLDSQETQYF. The CDR3 DNA sequence: TGTGCCAGCAGCTTAGACAGTCAAGAGACCCAGTACTTC.

The chain has TRBV6-5 and TRBJ2-3, with 7 bases lining up with TRBD1. Germline V gives CDR1 MNHEY, CDR2 SVGAGI. Germline trimming cut 6 bases from V and 2 bases from J; bases unmatched to any gene: 8. The CDR3 is made up of 15 amino acids. The CDR3 loop reads CASREAGTDTDTQYF. The CDR3, as DNA: TGTGCCAGCAGAGAAGCCGGGACAGACACAGATACGCAGTATTTT.

This clonotype was detected ten times or more. The chain couples TRBV12-5 to TRBJ1-1, with D unclear. The CDR3 has 13 amino acids. The germline V and J ends were trimmed by 5 bases and 4 bases, with 11 bases remaining between them. Germline CDR1 reads LGHNT; CDR2 reads FRNRAP. CDR3 in amino acids: CASGGSWATEAFF. CDR3 bases: TGTGCTAGTGGTGGCTCCTGGGCCACTGAAGCTTTCTTT. Supplemented by reference TRBV12-5 and TRBJ1-1, the full variable domain reads DARVTQTPRHKVTEMGQEVTMRCQPILGHNTVFWYRQTMMQGLELLAYFRNRAPLDDSGMPKDRFSAEMPDATLATLKIQPSEPRDSAVYFCASGGSWATEAFFGQGTRLTVV.